This is a list of T cell receptor beta chains from one sample in a study of patients and donors after allogeneic stem cell transplantation. TCRdb reprocessed the RT-PCR reads with MiXCR, giving one entry per CDR3 protein. The sample lists roughly 180,000 distinct CDR3 sequences; about 40% were seen once. The sequencing sample was made of blood, either unsorted or a sorted T cell fraction (not recorded which). The receptors were sampled from a human donor who was either an allogeneic HSCT recipient or a stem cell or donor lymphocyte infusion donor (not recorded which). It is not recorded whose cells these are; they may come from a transplant donor. CDR3s include the opening cysteine and the closing phenylalanine or tryptophan. The D gene is left open where the match is weak. For some rows the clone size is stated as once, few or many, or as a class when expanded; others skip it.

TGTGCCAGCAGGACAGGGGGCCGATCTGGAAACACCATATATTTT CASRTGGRSGNTIYF NA TRBV2 TRBD1 TRBJ1-3
TGTGCCAGCAGCTTAGGAAGAGGTGGAAACACCATATATTTT CASSLGRGGNTIYF few TRBV13 NA TRBJ1-3
TGTGCCAGCAGCCACAGGGACACCGCTAACTATGGCTACACCTTC CASSHRDTANYGYTF NA TRBV4-2 NA TRBJ1-2
TGCAGTGCCGTTCCCCAGGGAGGCAATCAGCCCCAGCATTTT CSAVPQGGNQPQHF NA TRBV20-1 NA TRBJ1-5
TGTGCCAGCAGTGACCAGCCAGGAGGGGAAACCGGGGAGCTGTTTTTT CASSDQPGGETGELFF NA TRBV6-4 NA TRBJ2-2
TGCAGTGCCGCCGGCCCCAATCTATATGGCAATCAGCCCCAGCATTTT CSAAGPNLYGNQPQHF NA TRBV20-1 NA TRBJ1-5
TGTGCCAGCTCACTTACGGGACCCACGGGGGAGCAGTACTTC CASSLTGPTGEQYF NA TRBV18 NA TRBJ2-7
TGCAGCGTTGAAGGGGGACAGCTGAACACTGAAGCTTTCTTT CSVEGGQLNTEAFF NA TRBV29-1 TRBD1 TRBJ1-1
TGTGCCAGCAGCCCTCAGTCGGACAGTTACAATGAGCAGTTCTTC CASSPQSDSYNEQFF NA TRBV7-9 NA TRBJ2-1
TGTGCCAGCAGTCTGGGGACATCTCCCTACTATGGCTACACCTTC CASSLGTSPYYGYTF few TRBV27 NA TRBJ1-2
TGTGCCAGCAGCTTAGGGGAGGCCCAGTACTTC CASSLGEAQYF NA TRBV7-9 NA TRBJ2-5
TGTGCCAGCAGATTATCAGGGTCAGGGACCCAGTACTTC CASRLSGSGTQYF once TRBV28 NA TRBJ2-5
TGTGCCAGCAGTTTAGCCGCAAGGCAGCATTTT CASSLAARQHF NA TRBV12-3/TRBV12-4 NA TRBJ1-5
TGTGCCAGCAGTTACAGGGCTACAGATACGCAGTATTTT CASSYRATDTQYF NA TRBV6-5 NA TRBJ2-3
TGCAGTGCTACAGGGGGCATGTTAGGGAATCAGCCCCAGCATTTT CSATGGMLGNQPQHF NA TRBV20-1 TRBD1 TRBJ1-5
TGCAGTGCAGAAGACAGAAGCTCCTACAATGAGCAGTTCTTC CSAEDRSSYNEQFF NA TRBV20-1 NA TRBJ2-1
TGTGCCAGCAGTGCCCCACTAGCGGGAGTGCGGAATGAGCAGTTCTTC CASSAPLAGVRNEQFF NA TRBV27 TRBD2 TRBJ2-1
TGTGCCAGCAGCCAAGAAGGGGGCTTTAGCGGGAGGGCCTCCTACAATGAGCAGTTCTTC CASSQEGGFSGRASYNEQFF once TRBV14 TRBD2 TRBJ2-1
TGTGCCAGCAGCTTAGGTCGAGGGGCAACTAATGAAAAACTGTTTTTT CASSLGRGATNEKLFF NA TRBV7-9 NA TRBJ1-4
TGTGCCAGCAGCCGCAGCCCAAATGAAAAACTGTTTTTT CASSRSPNEKLFF NA TRBV7-2 NA TRBJ1-4
TGTGCCAGCAGTTCAATTCCTCCGACAGATACGCAGTATTTT CASSSIPPTDTQYF NA TRBV6-2/TRBV6-3 NA TRBJ2-3
TGTGCCAGCAGTTACTATAGCGGGACGGGCAATGAGCAGTTCTTC CASSYYSGTGNEQFF NA TRBV6-5 TRBD2 TRBJ2-1
TGTGCCAGCAGGAGGGTTGGACTAGCGGGGTTCACCGGGGAGCTGTTTTTT CASRRVGLAGFTGELFF once TRBV12-3/TRBV12-4 TRBD2 TRBJ2-2
TGCGCCAGCAGCCAAGAGCCCCCGACAGGGGTTAACTATGGCTACACCTTC CASSQEPPTGVNYGYTF NA TRBV4-1 TRBD1 TRBJ1-2
TGTGCCAGCAGGTTCACCCGGACTACGGAAGAGACCCAGTACTTC CASRFTRTTEETQYF few TRBV7-8 NA TRBJ2-5
TGTGCCAGCAGCACATTAGGGGGCGTGTATGGCTACACCTTC CASSTLGGVYGYTF NA TRBV27 TRBD1 TRBJ1-2
TGTGCCAGCAACTCGGTAGGAGTTGGCACAGATACGCAGTATTTT CASNSVGVGTDTQYF NA TRBV6-6 NA TRBJ2-3
TGTGCCAGCAGCCCCCGAGGGCTCGGTTTCCACACCATATATTTT CASSPRGLGFHTIYF few TRBV12-3/TRBV12-4 NA TRBJ1-3
TGCGCCAGCAGCCAAGAAGGAGGCAGCACAGATACGCAGTATTTT CASSQEGGSTDTQYF NA TRBV4-3 NA TRBJ2-3